This is a list of T cell receptor beta chains from one sample in a study of cytomegalovirus exposure and HLA in healthy donors. The repertoire was sequenced with immunoSEQ multiplex PCR; TCRdb's copy has only in-frame clones and lacks some. This sample has under 150,000 clones, with 80% found just once. The material sequenced was PBMCs. The origin of the receptors is a woman aged 40-49 years in good health and CMV-seronegative. The CDR3 runs from the conserved cysteine through the conserved F or W. Each record gives: D gene, clone size, V gene, J gene, CDR3 protein, CDR3 DNA. A D gene is named only where the DNA matches it firmly. Clone size is given for some rows only: seen once, a few or many times, or a class if the clone is expanded.

D: .; size: .; V: TRBV28; J: TRBJ2-1; CDR3: CASSSFRTPYNEQFF; DNA: TGTGCCAGCAGTTCGTTTAGAACTCCCTACAATGAGCAGTTCTTC
D: TRBD2; size: .; V: TRBV18; J: TRBJ2-7; CDR3: CASSTGGVIEQYF; DNA: TGTGCCAGCTCTACCGGGGGGGTTATCGAGCAGTACTTC
D: .; size: .; V: TRBV7-3; J: TRBJ2-2; CDR3: CASSLNMGAETGELFF; DNA: TGTGCCAGCAGCTTAAACATGGGGGCAGAAACCGGGGAGCTGTTTTTT
D: TRBD1; size: .; V: TRBV2; J: TRBJ2-1; CDR3: CASSEGDRFSGEQFF; DNA: TGTGCCAGCAGTGAAGGGGACAGGTTTTCGGGTGAGCAGTTCTTC
D: .; size: .; V: TRBV7-6; J: TRBJ2-7; CDR3: CASSSPSTGGQYF; DNA: TGTGCCAGCAGCTCCCCATCGACGGGTGGGCAGTACTTC
D: TRBD1; size: .; V: TRBV16; J: TRBJ1-1; CDR3: CASSQDRASTEAFF; DNA: TGTGCCAGCAGCCAAGACAGGGCGAGCACTGAAGCTTTCTTT
D: TRBD1; size: .; V: TRBV13; J: TRBJ1-1; CDR3: CASSLLGQGVNTEAFF; DNA: TGTGCCAGCAGCTTGTTGGGACAGGGTGTGAACACTGAAGCTTTCTTT
D: TRBD1; size: .; V: TRBV6-5; J: TRBJ1-2; CDR3: CATQTGTVLGYTF; DNA: TGTGCCACTCAGACCGGGACAGTTCTTGGCTACACCTTC
D: TRBD1; size: .; V: TRBV7-2; J: TRBJ1-2; CDR3: CASSSDRGRGGYGYTF; DNA: TGTGCCAGCAGCTCGGACAGGGGAAGGGGGGGCTATGGCTACACCTTC
D: TRBD2; size: .; V: TRBV7-9; J: TRBJ2-7; CDR3: CASSLRRAGDSYEQYF; DNA: TGTGCCAGCAGCTTACGACGGGCGGGGGACTCCTACGAGCAGTACTTC
D: TRBD2; size: .; V: TRBV28; J: TRBJ2-7; CDR3: CASRRLAGGRGEQYF; DNA: TGTGCCAGCAGGCGTCTAGCGGGGGGGCGAGGCGAGCAGTACTTC
D: .; size: .; V: TRBV4-2; J: TRBJ2-5; CDR3: CASSQEGLEETQYF; DNA: TGTGCCAGCAGCCAAGAGGGACTGGAAGAGACCCAGTACTTC
D: TRBD1; size: .; V: TRBV4-3; J: TRBJ2-1; CDR3: CASSQEEGAGYNEQFF; DNA: TGCGCCAGCAGCCAAGAAGAGGGGGCGGGTTACAATGAGCAGTTCTTC
D: TRBD1; size: .; V: TRBV5-1; J: TRBJ2-3; CDR3: CASSLRTGTGNGATQYF; DNA: TGCGCCAGCAGCTTAAGGACCGGGACAGGGAACGGCGCTACGCAGTATTTT
D: TRBD2; size: .; V: TRBV7-8; J: TRBJ2-1; CDR3: CASSPPPSGINEQFF; DNA: TGTGCCAGCAGCCCCCCGCCTAGCGGGATTAATGAGCAGTTCTTC
D: .; size: once; V: TRBV20-1; J: TRBJ1-1; CDR3: CSARRAEAFF; DNA: TGCAGTGCTAGAAGAGCTGAAGCTTTCTTT
D: TRBD2; size: once; V: TRBV28; J: TRBJ2-5; CDR3: CASSFGSGGRAVETQYF; DNA: TGTGCCAGCAGTTTCGGAAGTGGCGGGAGGGCTGTAGAGACCCAGTACTTC
D: .; size: .; V: TRBV12-5; J: TRBJ1-1; CDR3: CASGLAVQQPEAFF; DNA: TGTGCTAGTGGTTTGGCAGTACAGCAGCCTGAAGCTTTCTTT
D: .; size: .; V: TRBV7-9; J: TRBJ1-2; CDR3: CASSPTGTWGINYGYTF; DNA: TGTGCCAGCAGCCCTACTGGGACATGGGGTATAAACTATGGCTACACCTTC
D: .; size: .; V: TRBV7-9; J: TRBJ2-2; CDR3: CASSPPGSPTGELFF; DNA: TGTGCCAGCAGCCCCCCGGGGAGTCCGACCGGGGAGCTGTTTTTT
D: .; size: .; V: TRBV11-2; J: TRBJ2-3; CDR3: CASSLRREADTQYF; DNA: TGTGCCAGCAGCTTAAGGAGAGAGGCAGATACGCAGTATTTT